This T cell receptor beta chain is drawn from a study of T cell repertoires in cytomegalovirus infection. At the level of the study: Public TCR beta signatures provided an indication of both CMV infection and a matching HLA type.

TCRdb re-derived calls from the reads in MiXCR, one entry per CDR3 protein. This sample has approximately 120,000 distinct CDR3 sequences; around 29% occur once, and the top ten carry roughly 77%. There are 14 residues in the CDR3. V was shortened by 3 bases and J by 4 bases, with 12 bases between the two germline ends. Germline V gene data show CDR1 as LNHDA and CDR2 as SQIVND (reference sequence). Points on this clonotype: The antigen is unknown.

Study findings and constraints: Public TCR beta family frequency separated CMV-and-HLA carriers, including in an independent cohort.

This chain links TRBV19 with TRBJ1-1; no firm D call. This TCR derives from a human donor in good health (CMV status not recorded). Some clones in this sample may be carry-over from other donors' samples. Source: CD8+ T cells from cultured PBMCs, taken from culture after CMV antigen stimulation. CDR3 coding DNA: TGTGCCAGTAGTATGGATGGCTCGGCCACTGAAGCTTTCTTT. Translating gives CASSMDGSATEAFF. The full variable domain, rest sourced from reference TRBV19 and TRBJ1-1, is DGGITQSPKYLFRKEGQNVTLSCEQNLNHDAMYWYRQDPGQGLRLIYYSQIVNDFQKGDIAEGYSVSREKKESFPLTVTSAQKNPTAFYLCASSMDGSATEAFFGQGTRLTVV.